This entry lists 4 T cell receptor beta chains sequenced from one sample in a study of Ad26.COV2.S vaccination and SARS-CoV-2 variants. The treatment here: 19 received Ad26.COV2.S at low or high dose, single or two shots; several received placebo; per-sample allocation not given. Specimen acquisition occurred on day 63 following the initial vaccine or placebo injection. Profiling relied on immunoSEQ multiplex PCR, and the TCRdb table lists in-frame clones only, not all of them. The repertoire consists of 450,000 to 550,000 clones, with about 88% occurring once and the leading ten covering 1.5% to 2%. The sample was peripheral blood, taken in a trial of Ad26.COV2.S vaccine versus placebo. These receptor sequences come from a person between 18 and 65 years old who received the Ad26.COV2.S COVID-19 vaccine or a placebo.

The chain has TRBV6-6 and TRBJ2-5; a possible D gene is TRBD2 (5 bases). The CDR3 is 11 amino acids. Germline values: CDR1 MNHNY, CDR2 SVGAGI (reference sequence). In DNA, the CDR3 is TGTGCGAGCGGACTGACGGAGACCCAGTACTTC. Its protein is CASGLTETQYF.

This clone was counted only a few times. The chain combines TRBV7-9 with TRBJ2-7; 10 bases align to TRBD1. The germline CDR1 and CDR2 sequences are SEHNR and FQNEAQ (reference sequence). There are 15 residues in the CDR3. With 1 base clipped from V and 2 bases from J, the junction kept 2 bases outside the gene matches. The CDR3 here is CASSLVGTGAYEQYF. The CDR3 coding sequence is TGTGCCAGCAGCTTAGTCGGGACAGGGGCCTACGAGCAGTACTTC.

The CDR3 DNA follows: TGCGCCAGCAGATCTAGCCCACGGGGCTCTGGGGCCAACGTCCTGACTTTC. Translating gives CASRSSPRGSGANVLTF. The chain employs TRBV10-2 and TRBJ2-6; weak D call: TRBD2 (5 bases). Germline CDR1 WSHSY, CDR2 SAAADI. V lost 6 bases and J 0 bases, leaving 15 bases between the germline ends. This CDR3 contains 17 residues.

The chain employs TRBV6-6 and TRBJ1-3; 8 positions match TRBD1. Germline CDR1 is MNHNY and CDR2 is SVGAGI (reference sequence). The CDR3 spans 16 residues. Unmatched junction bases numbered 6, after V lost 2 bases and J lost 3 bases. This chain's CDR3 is CASSYRQGANGNTIYF. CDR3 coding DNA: TGTGCCAGCAGTTACCGCCAGGGGGCTAATGGAAACACCATATATTTT.